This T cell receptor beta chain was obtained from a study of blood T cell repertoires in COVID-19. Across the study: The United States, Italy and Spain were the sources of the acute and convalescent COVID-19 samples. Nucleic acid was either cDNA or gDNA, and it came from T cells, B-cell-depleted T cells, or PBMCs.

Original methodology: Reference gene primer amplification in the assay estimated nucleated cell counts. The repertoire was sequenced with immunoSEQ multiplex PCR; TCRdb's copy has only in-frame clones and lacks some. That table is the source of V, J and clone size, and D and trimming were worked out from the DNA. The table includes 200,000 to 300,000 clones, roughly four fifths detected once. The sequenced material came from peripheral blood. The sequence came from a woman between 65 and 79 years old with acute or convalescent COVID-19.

CDR3 sequence: CASSVELNTEAFF. The CDR3 nucleotides are TGTGCCAGCAGTGTAGAATTGAACACTGAAGCTTTCTTT. V and J are TRBV2 and TRBJ1-1; no definite D call. This CDR3 has 13 residues. Trimming took off 4 bases at V and 0 bases at J, with 6 bases between the two ends. Germline V CDR1 and CDR2: SNHLY, FYNNEI.